The 3 T cell receptor beta chains listed next were all sequenced from one sample in a study of blood T cell repertoires in COVID-19. The repertoire was sequenced with immunoSEQ multiplex PCR; TCRdb's copy has only in-frame clones and lacks some. The profile shows 200,000 or so clones, 84% of them singletons. Sequencing was done on a sample of PBMCs or T cells enriched from blood (not recorded which). These receptors came from a man aged 40-55 years who had recovered from COVID-19.

The J gene is TRBJ2-6, the V gene TRBV18; 8 nucleotides match TRBD1. Germline-derived CDR1 and CDR2 are KGHSH and LQKENI. The trim removed 1 base at V and 2 bases at J, leaving 7 bases unmatched. CDR3 length: 18 amino acids. The CDR3 here is CASSPLPGGDTGANVLTF. The CDR3, as DNA: TGTGCCAGCTCACCACTGCCAGGGGGCGATACTGGGGCCAACGTCCTGACTTTC.

V is TRBV11-3 and J is TRBJ2-1; maybe TRBD1 (6 bases). Deletions cut 0 bases from V and 4 bases from J, with 13 bases between. From germline, CDR1 is SGHNT and CDR2 YENEEA. This CDR3 comprises 16 residues. CDR3 in amino acids: CASSLDGQKIYNEQFF. In DNA, the CDR3 is TGTGCCAGCAGCTTAGATGGACAGAAGATATACAATGAGCAGTTCTTC. Full variable domain (rest looked up from reference TRBV11-3 and TRBJ2-1): EAGVVQSPRYKIIEKKQPVAFWCNPISGHNTLYWYLQNLGQGPELLIRYENEEAVDDSQLPKDRFSAERLKGVDSTLKIQPAELGDSAVYLCASSLDGQKIYNEQFFGPGTRLTVL.

The chain carries TRBV6-5 and TRBJ1-1; TRBD1 matches at 11 bases. CDR3 length equals 14 residues. V was clipped by 0 bases and J by 11 bases; unmatched bases: 5. The germline V gene has CDR1 MNHEY and CDR2 SVGAGI. The CDR3, as DNA: TGTGCCAGCAGTTACTCCCGGACAGGGGGCACGGCTTTCTTT. The encoded protein is CASSYSRTGGTAFF.